The 27 T cell receptor beta chains presented below share a single source sample, sequenced in a study of early T cells in non-severe SARS-CoV-2 infection. TCRdb called the 5' RACE reads again in MiXCR, with one record for every CDR3 protein. The sample lists 50,000 to 75,000 distinct CDR3 sequences, approximately 5.9% occurring once. The material was whole blood, obtained at baseline. The receptor set was obtained from an adult who was a healthcare worker with PCR-confirmed SARS-CoV-2 infection or an uninfected control (not recorded which).

The chain uses TRBV9 and TRBJ1-1; no definite D call. CDR3 length equals 15 residues. Germline V gene data show CDR1 as SGDLS and CDR2 as YYNGEE. The ends were cut back, 4 bases at V and 1 base at J, with 14 bases in the middle. The CDR3 here is CASSSAERGNTEAFF. Here the CDR3 DNA reads TGTGCCAGCAGCTCAGCCGAGAGAGGGAACACTGAAGCTTTCTTT. Full variable domain (rest looked up from reference TRBV9 and TRBJ1-1): DSGVTQTPKHLITATGQRVTLRCSPRSGDLSVYWYQQSLDQGLQFLIQYYNGEERAKGNILERFSAQQFPDLHSELNLSSLELGDSALYFCASSSAERGNTEAFFGQGTRLTVV.

This clonotype was counted many times. V is TRBV4-2 and J is TRBJ1-2; tentative D call: TRBD1 (5 bases). Trimming shortened V by 1 base and J by 3 bases, and 9 bases separated the two germline ends. The germline V gene has CDR1 LGHNA and CDR2 YNFKEQ. This CDR3 contains 14 residues. The DNA of the CDR3 is TGTGCCAGCAGCCAAGCAACGGGGGACTATGGCTACACCTTC. Translation gives CASSQATGDYGYTF.

Many counts were recorded for this clonotype. The rearrangement joins TRBV5-4 to TRBJ1-5, with a tentative D call TRBD1 (6 bases). V was trimmed by 2 bases and J by 4 bases, leaving 10 bases between them. Germline V lookup: CDR1 SGHNT, CDR2 YYREEE (reference sequence). This CDR3 spans 14 amino acids. CDR3 in amino acids: CASSLPGENQPQHF. The CDR3 nucleotides read TGTGCCAGCAGCTTACCAGGGGAAAATCAGCCCCAGCATTTT.

This clonotype occurred a few times. The J gene is TRBJ2-1, the V gene TRBV28; D uncertain. The CDR3 runs 11 residues. Germline assignment: CDR1 MDHEN and CDR2 SYDVKM. The V gene lost 4 bases and the J gene lost 3 bases, with 1 base spanning the gap. This CDR3 is CASSYYNEQFF. For the CDR3, the DNA is TGTGCCAGCAGTTACTACAATGAGCAGTTCTTC.

There are many counts of this clonotype. The chain combines TRBV11-2 with TRBJ2-7; weak D call: TRBD1 (5 bases). V was trimmed by 5 bases and J by 4 bases, leaving 18 bases between them. This CDR3 contains 15 residues. Germline assignment: CDR1 SGHAT and CDR2 FQNNGV. The CDR3, as DNA: TGTGCCAGCAGCCAACCCGGGCAGGGAAGATACGAGCAGTACTTC. This codes for CASSQPGQGRYEQYF.

This clonotype came up many times. This rearrangement joins TRBV7-9 to TRBJ2-1, with TRBD2 matching 9 bases. This CDR3 has 15 residues. Germline CDR1 is SEHNR and CDR2 is FQNEAQ (reference sequence). The V gene end was trimmed by 2 bases and the J gene end by 5 bases; junction bases not matched to a gene: 4. Written as DNA, the CDR3 is TGTGCCAGCAGCTTACTAGCGGGAAGCGACAATGAGCAGTTCTTC. Its protein product is CASSLLAGSDNEQFF.

In its sample, this clonotype was seen many times. The chain couples TRBV20-1 to TRBJ2-1, with 7 nucleotides matching TRBD2. The CDR3 length is 12 residues. Trimming took 1 base from V and 14 from J; bases not matched to a gene: 8. Per germline, CDR1 DFQATT and CDR2 SNEGSKA (reference sequence). The CDR3 bases are TGCAGTGCTAGAGCCGCGGGACTAAAAGAGTTCTTC. It specifies CSARAAGLKEFF.

This clonotype was observed at least ten times. J is TRBJ2-1 and V is TRBV29-1; the D gene could be TRBD1 or TRBD2 (5 bases each). V lost 6 bases and J lost 7, with 19 bases in between. The germline CDR1 and CDR2 sequences are SQVTM and ANQGSEA. This CDR3 spans 14 amino acids. As DNA, the CDR3 is TGCAGCGTCACTAGGGGCCCAGGTGGGAATGAGCAGTTCTTC. Its translation: CSVTRGPGGNEQFF.

This clonotype was observed many times. The chain employs TRBV24-1 and TRBJ1-2; unclear D gene. Between the trimmed V and J ends, which lost 1 base and 4 bases, there was a span of 9 bases. Germline V gives CDR1 KGHDR, CDR2 SFDVKD. The CDR3 runs to 14 residues. The CDR3 sequence is CATSDLGSSYGYTF. DNA of the CDR3: TGTGCCACCAGTGATTTAGGCAGCTCCTATGGCTACACCTTC.

Ten or more counts support this clonotype. This chain joins TRBV11-2 and TRBJ2-3, with 12 positions matching TRBD2. With 5 bases clipped from V and 4 bases from J, the junction kept 7 bases outside the gene matches. The CDR3 totals 16 residues. From germline, CDR1 is SGHAT and CDR2 FQNNGV. The CDR3 nucleotides are TGTGCCAGCAGCCCACGACTAGCGGGAGCCTCAGATACGCAGTATTTT. Amino acid sequence: CASSPRLAGASDTQYF.

This clonotype was seen ten or more times. The V call is TRBV14, the J call TRBJ2-7, with a possible D match to TRBD1 (8 bases). V gave up 1 base and J gave up 4 bases, with 17 bases separating them. The CDR3 totals 16 residues. The V gene's germline CDR1 is SGHDN and CDR2 FVKESK. The CDR3 DNA sequence: TGTGCCAGCAGCCAAGTTTACGGGGGGACAGGATACGAGCAGTACTTC. Translated: CASSQVYGGTGYEQYF. The entire variable domain, with the rest obtained from reference TRBV14 and TRBJ2-7, is as follows: EAGVTQFPSHSVIEKGQTVTLRCDPISGHDNLYWYRRVMGKEIKFLLHFVKESKQDESGMPNNRFLAERTGGTYSTLKVQPAELEDSGVYFCASSQVYGGTGYEQYFGPGTRLTVT.

The chain combines TRBV28 with TRBJ1-3; D call uncertain. The CDR3 is 13 residues long. V was cut by 5 bases and J by 0 bases, with 5 bases left in between. Germline CDR1 reads MDHEN; CDR2 reads SYDVKM. The DNA of the CDR3 is TGTGCCAGCAGTCAAGACTCTGGAAACACCATATATTTT. It encodes CASSQDSGNTIYF.

The chain links TRBV7-9 to TRBJ1-1; D is possibly TRBD1 (6 bases). The CDR3 covers 15 residues. Germline assignment: CDR1 SEHNR and CDR2 FQNEAQ (reference sequence). V was shortened by 1 base and J by 4 bases, with 13 bases between the two germline ends. The CDR3 loop reads CASSLVRGLTTEAFF. CDR3 DNA: TGTGCCAGCAGCTTAGTCCGGGGGCTTACCACTGAAGCTTTCTTT.

This clonotype was recorded many times. The V call is TRBV29-1, the J call TRBJ2-4; TRBD1 might be the D (5 bases). The CDR3 runs to 13 residues. Per the germline V gene, CDR1 is SQVTM and CDR2 is ANQGSEA. The DNA for the CDR3 is TGCGTCAAGGGGTGCGTGCGTAAAAACATTCAGTACTTC. The encoded protein is CVKGCVRKNIQYF.

This clonotype occurred many times. The chain carries TRBV10-3 and TRBJ1-1; a weak D match, TRBD1 (6 bases). Looked up from germline, CDR1 is ENHRY and CDR2 is SYGVKD. V gave up 3 bases and J gave up 4 bases, with 12 bases separating them. The length of the CDR3 is 14 residues. The CDR3: CAISDPTGPTEAFF. The CDR3 DNA sequence: TGTGCCATCAGTGACCCTACAGGGCCCACTGAAGCTTTCTTT.

This clonotype was detected only a few times. This rearrangement joins TRBV12-3 or TRBV12-4 to TRBJ2-3; D possibly uses TRBD1 or TRBD2 (5 bases each). The CDR3 extends over 13 amino acids. Trimming stripped 7 bases from V and 4 bases from J, with 12 bases between. The CDR3 reads CASTRGDADTQYF. In DNA, the CDR3 is TGTGCCAGCACCCGAGGGGACGCAGATACGCAGTATTTT.

This clonotype occurred many times. The gene calls are TRBV7-2 and TRBJ1-6; no firm D call. V was clipped by 1 base and J by 7 bases, with 11 bases between them. This CDR3 contains 15 residues. Germline-derived CDR1 and CDR2 are SGHTA and FQGNSA. CDR3 residues: CASSLVPASNSPLHF. Here the CDR3 DNA reads TGTGCCAGCAGCTTAGTTCCAGCCTCCAATTCACCCCTCCACTTT.

This clonotype has a count of ten or more. The chain recombines TRBV30 with TRBJ1-3, with D possibly TRBD1 on 5 matching bases. This CDR3 has 14 residues. Germline CDR1 reads GTSNPN; CDR2 reads SVGIG (reference sequence). V was trimmed by 3 bases and J by 0 bases, leaving 9 bases between them. The CDR3 is CAWRGEYSGNTIYF. DNA for the CDR3: TGTGCCTGGAGAGGGGAATACTCTGGAAACACCATATATTTT.

The chain has TRBV24-1 and TRBJ2-3, with 7 bases lining up with TRBD1. Looked up from germline, CDR1 is KGHDR and CDR2 is SFDVKD. The CDR3 covers 16 residues. The V and J ends lost 3 bases and 2 bases, in that order; junction bases with no gene match: 7. The CDR3 spells CATSDLGQTSTDTQYF. In DNA, the CDR3 is TGTGCCACCAGTGATCTGGGACAGACCTCCACAGATACGCAGTATTTT.

This clonotype was recorded at least ten times. The CDR3 bases are TGCGCCAGCAGCCAAGATCGGACAGGGACGAACACCGGGGAGCTGTTTTTT. Translating it yields CASSQDRTGTNTGELFF. The chain employs TRBV4-1 and TRBJ2-2, with 8 positions matching TRBD1. The CDR3 length is 17 residues. Germline-derived CDR1 and CDR2 are MGHRA and YSYEKL. With V trimmed by 0 bases and J by 0 bases, 3 bases remained unmatched.

For the CDR3, the DNA is TGTGCCAGCAGTATGGTCAGTAACACCGGGGAGCTGTTTTTT. It translates to CASSMVSNTGELFF. This chain connects TRBV6-2 or TRBV6-3 to TRBJ2-2; D not resolved. Trimming stripped 5 bases from V and 2 bases from J, with 9 bases between. CDR3 size: 14 residues. Germline V gene lookup returns CDR1 MNHEY and CDR2 SVGEGT.

The sample holds many counts of this clonotype. The rearrangement joins TRBV20-1 to TRBJ2-5, with 11 bases identical to TRBD2. The CDR3 length is 16 residues. Germline V lookup: CDR1 DFQATT, CDR2 SNEGSKA (reference sequence). J lost 5 bases, V lost 1 base, and 9 bases had no gene match. CDR3 amino acids: CSARVTSGVGVETQYF. The CDR3 DNA follows: TGCAGTGCTAGAGTGACTAGCGGGGTCGGGGTGGAGACCCAGTACTTC.

This clonotype appeared many times. This chain uses TRBV29-1 with TRBJ2-3, with D unclear. V dropped 1 base and J dropped 4 bases, with 6 bases sitting between them. The germline V gene has CDR1 SQVTM and CDR2 ANQGSEA. The CDR3 loop spans 12 amino acids. The CDR3 coding sequence is TGCAGCGTTGAAGTCTGGTCAGATACGCAGTATTTT. As protein: CSVEVWSDTQYF.

The sample holds a few counts of this clonotype. This chain uses TRBV7-2 with TRBJ2-3; tentatively, D is TRBD2 (5 bases). CDR1 and CDR2 from the germline V gene are SGHTA and FQGNSA. V lost 1 base, J lost 4 bases, and 15 bases lay in between. The CDR3 totals 16 residues. This CDR3 is CASSLVALTPPDTQYF. DNA for the CDR3: TGTGCCAGCAGCTTAGTAGCGCTCACGCCGCCAGATACGCAGTATTTT.

This clonotype was observed many times. J is TRBJ1-5 and V is TRBV7-2, with 7 bases fitting TRBD1. Germline lookup yields CDR1 SGHTA and CDR2 FQGNSA. The CDR3 has 14 amino acids. V lost 5 bases and J lost 6; bases outside the gene matches: 7. The CDR3: CASSPDRVSQPQHF. Here the CDR3 DNA reads TGTGCCAGCAGCCCAGACAGGGTCAGTCAGCCCCAGCATTTT.

This clonotype showed up many times. CDR3 sequence (DNA): TGCAGTGCTCCATGGGACAGGGACCAAGAGACCCAGTACTTC. Translation: CSAPWDRDQETQYF. The V call is TRBV20-1, the J call TRBJ2-5; TRBD1 matches 9 bases. In germline, CDR1 is DFQATT, CDR2 SNEGSKA (reference sequence). V lost 5 bases and J lost 0; bases outside the gene matches: 4. There are 14 residues in the CDR3.

This CDR3 reads CASSSSIKETQYF. CDR3 bases: TGTGCCAGCAGTTCCTCTATTAAAGAGACCCAGTACTTC. V gene TRBV28 combines with J gene TRBJ2-5; D uncertain. This CDR3 region has 13 residues. CDR1 is MDHEN and CDR2 is SYDVKM in the germline V gene. The germline V and J ends were trimmed by 4 bases and 3 bases, with 9 bases remaining between them.